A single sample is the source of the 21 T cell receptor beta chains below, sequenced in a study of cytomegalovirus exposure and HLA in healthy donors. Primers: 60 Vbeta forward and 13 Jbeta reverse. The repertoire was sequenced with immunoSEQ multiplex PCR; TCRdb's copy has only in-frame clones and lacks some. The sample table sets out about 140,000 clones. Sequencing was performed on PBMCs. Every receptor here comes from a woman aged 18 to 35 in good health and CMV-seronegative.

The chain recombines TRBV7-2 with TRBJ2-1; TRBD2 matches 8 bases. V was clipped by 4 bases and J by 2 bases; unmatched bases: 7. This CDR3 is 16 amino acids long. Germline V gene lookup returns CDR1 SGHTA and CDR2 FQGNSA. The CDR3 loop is CASSSQSGSAYNEQFF. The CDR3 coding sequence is TGTGCCAGCAGCTCCCAGAGCGGGAGCGCCTACAATGAGCAGTTCTTC.

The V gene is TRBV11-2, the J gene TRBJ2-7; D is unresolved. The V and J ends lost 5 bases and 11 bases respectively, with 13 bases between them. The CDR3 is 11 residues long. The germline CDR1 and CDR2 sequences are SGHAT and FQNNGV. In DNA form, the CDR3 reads TGTGCCAGCAGCCGTGAATTTGGCAAGTACTTC. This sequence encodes CASSREFGKYF.

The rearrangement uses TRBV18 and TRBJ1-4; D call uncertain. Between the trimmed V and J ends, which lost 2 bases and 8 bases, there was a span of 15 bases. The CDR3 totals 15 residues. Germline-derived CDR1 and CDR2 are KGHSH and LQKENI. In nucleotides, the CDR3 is TGTGCCAGCTCACCAGTGGCAGGAGGTACGGAAAAACTGTTTTTT. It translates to CASSPVAGGTEKLFF.

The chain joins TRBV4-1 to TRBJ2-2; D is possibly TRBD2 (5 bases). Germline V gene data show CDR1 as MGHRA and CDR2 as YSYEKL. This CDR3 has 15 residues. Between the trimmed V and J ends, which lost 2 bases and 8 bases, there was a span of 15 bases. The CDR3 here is CASSQRESGPGELFF. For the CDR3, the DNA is TGCGCCAGCAGCCAAAGAGAAAGCGGTCCGGGGGAGCTGTTTTTT.

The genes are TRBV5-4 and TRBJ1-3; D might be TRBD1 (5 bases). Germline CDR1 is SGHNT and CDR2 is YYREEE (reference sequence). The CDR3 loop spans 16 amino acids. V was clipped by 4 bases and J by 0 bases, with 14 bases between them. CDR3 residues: CASSDSPFDSGNTIYF. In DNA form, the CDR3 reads TGTGCCAGCAGCGACAGCCCTTTTGACTCTGGAAACACCATATATTTT.

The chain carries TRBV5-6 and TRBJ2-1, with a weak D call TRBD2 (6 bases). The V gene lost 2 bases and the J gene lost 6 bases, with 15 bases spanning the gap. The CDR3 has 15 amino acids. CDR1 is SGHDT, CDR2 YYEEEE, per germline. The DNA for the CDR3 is TGTGCCAGCAGCTTCGAGGGACTTCGGCTCAATGAGCAGTTCTTC. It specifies CASSFEGLRLNEQFF.

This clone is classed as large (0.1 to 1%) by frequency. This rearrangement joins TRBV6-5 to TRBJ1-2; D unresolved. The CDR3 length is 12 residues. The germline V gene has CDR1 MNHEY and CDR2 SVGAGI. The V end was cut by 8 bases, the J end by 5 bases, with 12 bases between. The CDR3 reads CASFGAVYGYTF. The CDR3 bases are TGTGCCAGCTTCGGTGCCGTTTATGGCTACACCTTC.

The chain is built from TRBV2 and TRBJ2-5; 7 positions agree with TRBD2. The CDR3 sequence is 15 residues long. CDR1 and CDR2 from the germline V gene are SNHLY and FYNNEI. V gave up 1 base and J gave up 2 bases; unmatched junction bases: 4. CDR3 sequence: CASSEVTGGQETQYF. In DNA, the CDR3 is TGTGCCAGCAGTGAAGTTACGGGAGGACAAGAGACCCAGTACTTC.

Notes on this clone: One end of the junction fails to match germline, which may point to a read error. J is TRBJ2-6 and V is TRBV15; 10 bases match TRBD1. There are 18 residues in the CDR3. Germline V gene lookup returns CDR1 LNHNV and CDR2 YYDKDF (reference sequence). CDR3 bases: TGTGACACCAGCAGAGAGGGGACAGGGGCATCTGGGGCCAACGTCCTGACTTTC. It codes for CDTSREGTGASGANVLTF.

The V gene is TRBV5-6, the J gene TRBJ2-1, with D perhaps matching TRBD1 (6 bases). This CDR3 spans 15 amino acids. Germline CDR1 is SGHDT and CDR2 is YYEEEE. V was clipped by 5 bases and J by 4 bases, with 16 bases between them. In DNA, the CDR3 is TGTGCCAGCAGAGACCCGGGACAATCATACAATGAGCAGTTCTTC. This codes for CASRDPGQSYNEQFF.

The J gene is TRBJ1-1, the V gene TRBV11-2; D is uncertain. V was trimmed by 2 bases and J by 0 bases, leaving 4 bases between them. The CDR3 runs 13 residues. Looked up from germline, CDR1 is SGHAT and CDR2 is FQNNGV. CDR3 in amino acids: CASSLTLNTEAFF. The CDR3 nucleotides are TGTGCCAGCAGCTTAACATTGAACACTGAAGCTTTCTTT.

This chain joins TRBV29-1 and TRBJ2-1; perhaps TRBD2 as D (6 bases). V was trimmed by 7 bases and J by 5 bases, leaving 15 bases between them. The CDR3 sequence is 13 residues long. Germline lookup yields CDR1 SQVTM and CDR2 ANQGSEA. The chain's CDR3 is CSAEGGTHNEQFF. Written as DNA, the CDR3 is TGCAGCGCCGAAGGTGGGACTCACAATGAGCAGTTCTTC.

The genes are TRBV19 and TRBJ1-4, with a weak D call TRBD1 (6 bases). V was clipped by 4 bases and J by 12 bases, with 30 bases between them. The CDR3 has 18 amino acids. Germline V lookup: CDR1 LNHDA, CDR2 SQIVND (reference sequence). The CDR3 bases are TGTGCCAGTAGTACGAGGTTTACACGGGGGGCTCTGGGGAGGGAACTGTTTTTT. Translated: CASSTRFTRGALGRELFF.

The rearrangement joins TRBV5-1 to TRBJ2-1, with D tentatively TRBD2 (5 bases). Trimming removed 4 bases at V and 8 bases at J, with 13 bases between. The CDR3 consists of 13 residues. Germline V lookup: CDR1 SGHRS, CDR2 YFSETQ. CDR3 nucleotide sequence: TGCGCCAGCAGCAGAGAGGGTTTTTATGAGCAGTTCTTC. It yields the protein CASSREGFYEQFF.

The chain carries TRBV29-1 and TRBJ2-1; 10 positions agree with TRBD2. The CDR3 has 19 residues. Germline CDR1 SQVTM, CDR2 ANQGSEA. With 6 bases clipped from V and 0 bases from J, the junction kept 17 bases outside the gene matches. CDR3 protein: CSVERAGGPMGSSYNEQFF. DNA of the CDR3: TGCAGCGTGGAGAGAGCGGGAGGGCCGATGGGTAGCTCCTACAATGAGCAGTTCTTC.

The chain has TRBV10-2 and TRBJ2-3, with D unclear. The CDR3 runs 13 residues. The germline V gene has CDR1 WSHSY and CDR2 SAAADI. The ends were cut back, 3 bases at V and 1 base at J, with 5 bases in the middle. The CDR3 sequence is CASSDPGTDTQYF. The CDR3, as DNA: TGCGCCAGCAGTGATCCAGGCACAGATACGCAGTATTTT.

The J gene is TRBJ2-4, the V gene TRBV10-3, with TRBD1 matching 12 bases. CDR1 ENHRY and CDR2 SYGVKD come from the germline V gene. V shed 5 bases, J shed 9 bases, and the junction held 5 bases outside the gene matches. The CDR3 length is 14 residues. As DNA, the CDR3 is TGTGCCATCAGTACGGGACAGGGGGCAGGCATTCAGTACTTC. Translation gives CAISTGQGAGIQYF.

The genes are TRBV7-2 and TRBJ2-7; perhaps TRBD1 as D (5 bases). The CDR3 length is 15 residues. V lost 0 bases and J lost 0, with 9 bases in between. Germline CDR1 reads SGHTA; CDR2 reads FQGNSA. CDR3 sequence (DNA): TGTGCCAGCAGCTTAGCTTGGGGCAGCTCCTACGAGCAGTACGTC. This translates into CASSLAWGSSYEQYV.

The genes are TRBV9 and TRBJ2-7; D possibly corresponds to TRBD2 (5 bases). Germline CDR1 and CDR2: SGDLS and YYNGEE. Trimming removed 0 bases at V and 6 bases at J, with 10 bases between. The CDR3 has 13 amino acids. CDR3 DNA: TGTGCCAGCAGCGTAGGGCTAGCAAGCGAGCAGTACTTC. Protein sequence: CASSVGLASEQYF.

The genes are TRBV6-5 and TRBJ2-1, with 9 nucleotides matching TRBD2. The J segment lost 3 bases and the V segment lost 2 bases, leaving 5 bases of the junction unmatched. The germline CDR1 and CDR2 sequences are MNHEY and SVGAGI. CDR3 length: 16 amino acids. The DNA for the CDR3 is TGTGCCAGCAGTTACACTCCTAGCGGGATCTACAATGAGCAGTTCTTC. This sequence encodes CASSYTPSGIYNEQFF.

The CDR3 DNA follows: TGTGCCAGTAGTATGTCGGCGGGACAGGGTTACGAGCAGTACTTC. This encodes CASSMSAGQGYEQYF. The J gene is TRBJ2-7, the V gene TRBV19, with 9 bases matching TRBD1. The CDR3 has 15 residues. The ends lost 3 bases at V and 4 bases at J; junction bases unmatched: 7. The germline gives CDR1 LNHDA, CDR2 SQIVND (reference sequence).